This T cell receptor (beta chain) was found in a study of Ad26.COV2.S vaccination and SARS-CoV-2 variants. Regarding this clone: Its antigen is unidentified.

Study findings and constraints: The analyses of TCR breadth and depth may have understated the size of total T cell responses.

The sample's treatment: roughly 19 received Ad26.COV2.S at low or high dose, single or two shots; 5 received placebo; per-sample allocation not given. After the first vaccine or placebo injection, samples were drawn on day 63. In Boston, an adult donor aged 18-55 years took part. Profiled with immunoSEQ multiplex PCR; TCRdb holds only in-frame clones, not every one. The sample lists about 420,000 clones, 88% occurring once. Trimming pared 10 bases from V and 1 base from J, leaving 10 bases between. The CDR3 has 12 residues. CDR1 SEHNR and CDR2 FQNEAQ come from the germline V gene (reference sequence).

The TCR sequence derives from a person aged 18-60 years who received the Ad26.COV2.S COVID-19 vaccine or a placebo. The material was peripheral blood, obtained in a trial of Ad26.COV2.S vaccine versus placebo. The chain carries TRBV7-9 and TRBJ1-1; no clear D gene. CDR3 DNA sequence: TGTGCCAACGGCGAGCCGAACACTGAAGCTTTCTTT. Translation: CANGEPNTEAFF.